The following is a T cell receptor (beta chain) sequence with its context. Its antigen is still unknown. Per the germline V gene, CDR1 is SGHVS and CDR2 is FNYEAQ. V trimming: 4 bases; J trimming: 4 bases; junction bases outside the gene matches: 13. The CDR3 has 17 amino acids. These data belong to a study of graft-versus-host responses after intestinal transplantation. Study-level points and caveats: Association was observed between peak circulating GvH clone levels and early post-transplant HvG declines. Recipient bone marrow held GvH clones, some seen earlier in ileum or blood.

This table comes from immunoSEQ multiplex PCR, and its TCRdb copy is limited to in-frame clones, with some not included. The table has tens of thousands of clones, 85% to 95% seen once. V usage is TRBV7-6 and J usage is TRBJ2-5; 9 bases match TRBD2. Sequencing used unstimulated CD8+ T cells sorted from spleen or lymph node cells, obtained before intestinal transplant. The sequence derives from a human donor who received an intestinal transplant. The DNA for the CDR3 is TGTGCCAGCAGCTCCCCGCTAGCGGGACCCGTCGGAGAGACCCAGTACTTC. Translating it yields CASSSPLAGPVGETQYF.